These T cell receptor beta chains were read from a single sample in a study of blood T cells in healthy people across ages. TCRdb ran MiXCR on the 5' RACE reads and lists one entry per CDR3 protein. The sample consists of 500,000 to 600,000 distinct CDR3 sequences, approximately 30% of them appearing once. What was sequenced was blood. The receptor source for this set is a woman aged 70-85 years in good health. Each CDR3 is given with its conserved first and last residue. A D gene is named only where the DNA matches it firmly. Clone size is stated in some rows and not others, as once, few, many or a class when expanded.

d_call j_call v_call clone_size cdr3_nt cdr3_aa
- TRBJ2-6 TRBV7-9 once TGTGCCAGCAGCTTAGCCGGGGCCAACGTCCTGCCTTTC CASSLAGANVLPF
TRBD2 TRBJ2-1 TRBV2 once TGTGCCAGCAGTGAAGATGGGGGGGACAATGAGCAGTTCTTC CASSEDGGDNEQFF
TRBD1 TRBJ1-1 TRBV5-1 - TGCGCCAGCAGACAGGGGGCGCGATCGTCCACTGAAGCTTTCTTT CASRQGARSSTEAFF
TRBD1 TRBJ2-7 TRBV20-1 few TGCAGTGCTAGCCGGGACAGGGCAGACGCCGAGCAGTACTTC CSASRDRADAEQYF
- TRBJ2-4 TRBV7-2 - TGTGCCAGCAGGAGTAGAGGGGGAACCTCTGGGGCCAAAAACATTCAGTACTTC CASRSRGGTSGAKNIQYF
- TRBJ1-5 TRBV6-1 once TGTGCCAGGAACCGATCATCACAGGGAAGCAATCAGCCCCAGCATTTT CARNRSSQGSNQPQHF
- TRBJ2-1 TRBV9 - TGTGCCAGCAGCACGGGACCCATCAATGAGCAGTTCTTC CASSTGPINEQFF
- TRBJ1-6 TRBV4-3 - TGCGCCAGCAGCCAAAGCCCAGAGAGCTCCTATAATTCACCCCTCCACTTT CASSQSPESSYNSPLHF
TRBD2 TRBJ2-5 TRBV6-2/TRBV6-3 - TGTGCCAGCAGTAGCGGGACTATGGCGGAGACCCAGTACTTC CASSSGTMAETQYF
- TRBJ2-5 TRBV7-2 few TGTGCCAGCAGCTTGGGTTTGAGGGAGACCCAGTACTTC CASSLGLRETQYF
- TRBJ2-5 TRBV19 few TGTGCCAGTAAACCCGAGTTGTACCAAGAGACCCAGTACTTC CASKPELYQETQYF
TRBD1 TRBJ1-1 TRBV20-1 once TGCAGTGCTCCGGCCCCGGGACAGGGAAGGACTGAAGCTTTCTTT CSAPAPGQGRTEAFF
- TRBJ2-7 TRBV6-2/TRBV6-3 - TGTGCCAGCAGTTACGCAACCTACGAGCAGTACTTC CASSYATYEQYF
- TRBJ1-6 TRBV7-2 - TGTGCCAGCAGCTTAGCGCCAGGAAGCCGTTCACCCCTCCACTTT CASSLAPGSRSPLHF
- TRBJ2-5 TRBV2 many TGTGCCAGCAGTGAACAGGGGGAGACCCAGTACTTC CASSEQGETQYF
TRBD2 TRBJ2-5 TRBV6-5 - TGTGCCAGCAGTCACCCTAGCGGGGGGGGAGAGACCCAGTACTTC CASSHPSGGGETQYF
TRBD2 TRBJ2-1 TRBV20-1 - TGCAGTGCTAGTGAACCAGCGGGGGACAATGGGCAGTTCTTC CSASEPAGDNGQFF
- TRBJ1-4 TRBV7-6 few TGTGCCAGCAGCTTATACGGAGCAACTAATGAAAAACTGTTTTTT CASSLYGATNEKLFF
TRBD1 TRBJ2-6 TRBV29-1 - TGCAGCGTACAGGGGGCAACTGGGGCCAACGTCCTGACTTTC CSVQGATGANVLTF
- TRBJ2-1 TRBV12-3/TRBV12-4 - TGTGCCAGCAGTTTAGCCGGGCTCCCGATCTTC CASSLAGLPIF
TRBD2 TRBJ2-7 TRBV25-1 - TGTGCCAGCAGTGAACCTGGGGGAGGGAAGGTAGACGAGCAGTACTTC CASSEPGGGKVDEQYF
- TRBJ1-3 TRBV29-1 - TGCAGCGTTGAAGTAATCGGCAGAAACACCATATATTTT CSVEVIGRNTIYF
TRBD1 TRBJ2-4 TRBV20-1 once TGCAGTCTCCCCGGGACAGGGAATAACATTCAGTACTTC CSLPGTGNNIQYF
TRBD1 TRBJ1-2 TRBV6-1 - TGTGCCAGCAGACCGGGACAGGGGGCGATCTATGGCTACACCTTC CASRPGQGAIYGYTF
- TRBJ1-6 TRBV27 few TGTGCCAGCAAAGGATTGGGGAATTCACCCCTCCACTTT CASKGLGNSPLHF
- TRBJ1-3 TRBV5-1 once TGCGCCAGCAGTAAGACCGATGGAAACACCATATATTTT CASSKTDGNTIYF
- TRBJ1-2 TRBV7-9 - TGTGCCAGCAGCTTACGAGGCGGGTATAACTATGGCTACACCTTC CASSLRGGYNYGYTF
- TRBJ1-5 TRBV7-4 - TGTGCCAGCAGCTTAGCGTATTCTACAGTTGAGAGTTTTAATCAGCCCCAGCATTTT CASSLAYSTVESFNQPQHF
TRBD2 TRBJ2-2 TRBV7-3 few TGTGCCAGCTCTGCGGCGGGGGGGCTCGGCGGGGAGCTGTTTTTT CASSAAGGLGGELFF
- TRBJ2-6 TRBV29-1 - TGCAGCGTTGAGAGAGGGGACGGGGCCAACGTCCTGACTTTC CSVERGDGANVLTF
- TRBJ1-6 TRBV6-6 - TGTGCCAGCAACAGGGCTAATTCACCCCTCCACTTT CASNRANSPLHF
- TRBJ2-7 TRBV7-3 few TGTGCCCGCAGCTTAAGACAGGGAGGACAGCAGTACTTC CARSLRQGGQQYF
- TRBJ2-7 TRBV11-3 many TGTGCCAGCAGCTTAGTCGGTGGCGAGCAGTACTTC CASSLVGGEQYF
TRBD1 TRBJ1-2 TRBV6-5 - TGTGCCAGCAGTTACTCTGGCGGGACAGGGTTCGGCTACACCTTC CASSYSGGTGFGYTF
- TRBJ2-7 TRBV10-3 - TGTGCCATCAGTGAGTCGCCCCCCTACGAGCAGTACTTC CAISESPPYEQYF
- TRBJ1-5 TRBV7-2 - TGTGCCAGCAGCTCCCTTGGGGGGCCCCAGCATTTT CASSSLGGPQHF
TRBD1 TRBJ1-1 TRBV7-3 - TGTGCCAGCAGCTTAACCGGACAGGGAAACACTGGAGCTTTCTTT CASSLTGQGNTGAFF
TRBD1 TRBJ1-5 TRBV6-6 - TGTGCCAGCAGTAGGACAGGGGGGCAGCCCCAGCATTTT CASSRTGGQPQHF
- TRBJ1-3 TRBV7-6 few TGTGCCAGCAGCCCCGGCCCCGGTGGAGGAAACACCATATATTTT CASSPGPGGGNTIYF
TRBD2 TRBJ2-3 TRBV20-1 - TGCAGTGCCCCTGATCCTCGCGGGGGGGTGCCAGATACGCAGTATTTT CSAPDPRGGVPDTQYF